This T cell receptor beta chain appears in the sequencing data of a study of T-cell reconstitution after alpha-beta-depleted transplantation in children. Findings and limits, study-wide: The origin of high day-60 TCRbeta diversity in some patients lay in surviving recipient T cells and thymic progenitors.

This clonotype was counted a few times. Antigen unknown. Unique molecular identifiers were incorporated during preparation of the TCRbeta library. TCRdb re-called the PCR reads through MiXCR, storing one row per CDR3 protein. The profile shows around 450,000 distinct CDR3 sequences, about 10% of them singletons. The origin of this receptor is a child aged 2-15 years with inherited bone marrow failure, due to receive a stem cell transplant. Sequencing was performed on PBMCs, taken before TCRalphabeta/CD19-depleted stem cell transplant.

In DNA form, the CDR3 reads TGCAGTGCTAAGACTAGCGGGAGGTACGAGCAGTACTTC. Its translation: CSAKTSGRYEQYF. V and J are TRBV20-1 and TRBJ2-7; 13 nucleotides line up with TRBD2. V shed 4 bases, J shed 4 bases, and the junction held 1 base outside the gene matches. Germline values: CDR1 DFQATT, CDR2 SNEGSKA (reference sequence). This CDR3 has 13 amino acids.